The source of this T cell receptor (beta chain) is a study of OX40 agonist ivuxolimab in advanced cancers. Sequenced by immunoSEQ multiplex PCR; TCRdb stores in-frame clones only, minus some. The profile shows about 69,000 clones, about four fifths of them singletons. In germline, CDR1 is SSHAT, CDR2 FNYEAQ (reference sequence). V was trimmed by 1 base and J by 4 bases, leaving 16 bases between them. This CDR3 region has 17 residues. This sample comprised CD4+ or CD8+ T cells sorted from blood, obtained in a trial of the OX40 agonist ivuxolimab. This clonotype was sampled from an adult with an advanced solid tumor such as melanoma, head and neck, liver or kidney cancer. The chain has TRBV7-7 and TRBJ2-2, with D possibly called TRBD1 or TRBD2 (5 bases each). As DNA, the CDR3 is TGTGCCAGCAGCTTAGTAGTCGGGGCTGGCGGCACCGGGGAGCTGTTTTTT. This gives the protein CASSLVVGAGGTGELFF.